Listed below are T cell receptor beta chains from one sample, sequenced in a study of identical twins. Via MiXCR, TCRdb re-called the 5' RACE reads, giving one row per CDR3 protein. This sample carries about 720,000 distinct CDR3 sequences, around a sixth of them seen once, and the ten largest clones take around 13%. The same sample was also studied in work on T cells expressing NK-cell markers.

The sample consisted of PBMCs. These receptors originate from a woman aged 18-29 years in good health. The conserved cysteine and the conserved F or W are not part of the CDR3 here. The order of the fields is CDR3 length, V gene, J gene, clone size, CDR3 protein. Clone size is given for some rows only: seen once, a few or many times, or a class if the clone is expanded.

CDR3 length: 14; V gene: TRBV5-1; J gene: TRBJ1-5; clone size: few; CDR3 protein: ASSLAPQGPGQPQH
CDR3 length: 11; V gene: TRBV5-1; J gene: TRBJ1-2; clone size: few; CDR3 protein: ASSKGTIYGYT
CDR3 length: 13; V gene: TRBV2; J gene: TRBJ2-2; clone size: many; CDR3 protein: ASSSGQLAPGELF
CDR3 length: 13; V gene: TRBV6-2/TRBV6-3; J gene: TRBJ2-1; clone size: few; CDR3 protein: ASRSRASSYNEQF
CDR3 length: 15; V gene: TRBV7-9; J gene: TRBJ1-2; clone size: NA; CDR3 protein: ASSLLGEQFINYGYT
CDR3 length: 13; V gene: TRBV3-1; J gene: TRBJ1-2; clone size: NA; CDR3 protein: ASSQEWGNRGLCT
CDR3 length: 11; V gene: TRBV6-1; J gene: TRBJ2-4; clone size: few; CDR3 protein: ASEKGYKNIQY
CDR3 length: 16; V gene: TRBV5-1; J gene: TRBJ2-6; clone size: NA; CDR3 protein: ASSLETGFPSGANVLT
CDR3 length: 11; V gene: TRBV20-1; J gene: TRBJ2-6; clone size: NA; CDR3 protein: SARSSGANVLT
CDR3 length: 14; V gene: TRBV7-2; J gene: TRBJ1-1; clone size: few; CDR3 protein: ASSLARDSRNTEAF
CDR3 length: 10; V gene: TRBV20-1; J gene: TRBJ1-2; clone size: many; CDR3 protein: SASRAGYGYT
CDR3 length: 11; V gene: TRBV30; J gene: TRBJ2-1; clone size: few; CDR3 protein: AWSPHLNNEQF
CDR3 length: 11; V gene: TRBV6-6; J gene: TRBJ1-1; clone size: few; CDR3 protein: ASSLPENRKAF
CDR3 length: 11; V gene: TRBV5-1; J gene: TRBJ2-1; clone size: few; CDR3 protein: ASSLESGSEQF
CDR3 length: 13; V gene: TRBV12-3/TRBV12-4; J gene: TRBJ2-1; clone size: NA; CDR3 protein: ASSFSSGLYNEQF
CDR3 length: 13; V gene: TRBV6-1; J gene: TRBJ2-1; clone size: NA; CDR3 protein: ASREASSSYNEQF
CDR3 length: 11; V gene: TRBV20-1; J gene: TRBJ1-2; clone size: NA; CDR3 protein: SARIDRSVGYT
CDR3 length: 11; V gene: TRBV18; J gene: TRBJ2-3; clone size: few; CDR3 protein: ASSPPGYDTQY
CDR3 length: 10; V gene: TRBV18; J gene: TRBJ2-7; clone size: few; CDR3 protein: ASSLRNYEQY
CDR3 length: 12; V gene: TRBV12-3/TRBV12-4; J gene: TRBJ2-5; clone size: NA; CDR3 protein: ASTAHNWAETQY
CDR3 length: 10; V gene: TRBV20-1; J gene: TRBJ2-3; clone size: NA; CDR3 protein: SASEGADTQY
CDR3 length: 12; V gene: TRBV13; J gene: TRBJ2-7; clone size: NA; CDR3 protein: ASSLAGRSYEQY
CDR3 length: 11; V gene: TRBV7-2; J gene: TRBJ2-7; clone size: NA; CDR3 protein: ASSFLAGVEQY
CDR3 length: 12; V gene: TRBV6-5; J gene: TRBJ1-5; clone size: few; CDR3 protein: ASSSGRGGQPQH
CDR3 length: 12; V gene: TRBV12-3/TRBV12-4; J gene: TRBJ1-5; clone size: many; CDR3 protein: ASSQWDINQPQH
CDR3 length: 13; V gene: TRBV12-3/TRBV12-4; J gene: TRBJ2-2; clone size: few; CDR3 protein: ASSFERANTGELF
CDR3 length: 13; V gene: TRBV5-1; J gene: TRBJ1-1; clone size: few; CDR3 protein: ASSLASGMGTEAF
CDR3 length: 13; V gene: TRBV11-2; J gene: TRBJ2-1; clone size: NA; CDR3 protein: ASSSTGTFHNEQF
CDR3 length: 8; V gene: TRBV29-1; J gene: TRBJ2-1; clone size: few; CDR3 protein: SVVAGEQF
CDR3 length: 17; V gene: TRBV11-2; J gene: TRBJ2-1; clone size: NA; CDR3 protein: ASSGILGREGLSYNEQF
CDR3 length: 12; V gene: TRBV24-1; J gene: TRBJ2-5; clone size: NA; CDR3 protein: ATSDGGGPETQY
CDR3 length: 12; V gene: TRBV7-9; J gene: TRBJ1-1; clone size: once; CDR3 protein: ASSLNGGATEAF
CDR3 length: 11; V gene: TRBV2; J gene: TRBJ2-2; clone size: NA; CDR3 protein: ASSPLAGEELF
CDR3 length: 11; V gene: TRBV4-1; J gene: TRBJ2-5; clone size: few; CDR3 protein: ASSPSRSETQY
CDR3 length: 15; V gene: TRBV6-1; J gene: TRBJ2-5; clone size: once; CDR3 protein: ASSPGQGRTQQETQY
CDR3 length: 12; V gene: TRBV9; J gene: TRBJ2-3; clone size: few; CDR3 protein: ASSVWGEADTQY
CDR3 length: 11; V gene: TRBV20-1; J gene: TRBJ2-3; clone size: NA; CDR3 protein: SSPRTSTDTQY
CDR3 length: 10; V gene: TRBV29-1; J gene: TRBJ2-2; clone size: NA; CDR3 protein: SVAPQGGELF
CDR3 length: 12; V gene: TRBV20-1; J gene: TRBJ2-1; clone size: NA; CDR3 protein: SALFAPGSNEQF
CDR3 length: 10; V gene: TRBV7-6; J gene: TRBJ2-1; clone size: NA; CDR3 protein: ASGDPDNEQF
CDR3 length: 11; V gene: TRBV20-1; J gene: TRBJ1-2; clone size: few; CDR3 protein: SAVLGRNYGYT
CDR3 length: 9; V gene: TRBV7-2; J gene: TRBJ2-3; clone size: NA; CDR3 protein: ASSSHGTQY
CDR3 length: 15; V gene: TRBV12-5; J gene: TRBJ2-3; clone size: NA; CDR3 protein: ASGLVRRLTSTDTQY
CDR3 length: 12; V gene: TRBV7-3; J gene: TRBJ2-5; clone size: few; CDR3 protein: VEPGTSSSETQY
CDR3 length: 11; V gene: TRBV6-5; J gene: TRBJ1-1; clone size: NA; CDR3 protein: ASSYSRSFEAF
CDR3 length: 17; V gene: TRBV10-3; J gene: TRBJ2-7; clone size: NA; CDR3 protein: AISASPSGRASGYYEQY
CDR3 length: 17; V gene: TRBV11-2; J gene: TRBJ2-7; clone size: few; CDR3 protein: ASSQPGLAGWPISYEQY